A single count supports the clone carrying this TCR beta chain. Its antigen is unidentified. Additional DNA sequences in this sample encode the identical CDR3. 60 Vbeta and 13 Jbeta primers were used in PCR. Sequenced by immunoSEQ multiplex PCR; TCRdb stores in-frame clones only, minus some. The data contain around 190,000 clones, more than 65% of them singletons. This sample is part of a study of cytomegalovirus exposure and HLA in healthy donors. Study details: Of approximately 400 genotyped donors, around 76% clustered with self-reported Caucasian donors. Study-wide findings and caveats: A few CMV-associated chains were confirmed in vitro to be specific for CMV antigens. In an earlier analysis, most TCR beta V segments were productive about 87% or about 30% of the time. A later analysis revealed that TCR association rates differed between HLA loci, peaking at DRB1 and bottoming out at HLA-C.

The trim removed 4 bases at V and 3 bases at J, leaving 5 bases unmatched. The CDR3 sequence is 15 residues long. The V gene's germline CDR1 is LGHNA and CDR2 YNFKEQ. The clonotype was recovered from a man aged 40-50 years in good health and CMV-seropositive. The chain is built from TRBV4-2 and TRBJ2-7; 11 positions agree with TRBD2. The specimen was PBMCs. The CDR3 DNA sequence: TGTGCCAGCAGCCCCGGGACTAGCGGCTTCTACGAGCAGTACTTC. Protein product: CASSPGTSGFYEQYF.